This T cell receptor (beta chain) was recorded in a study of shared clonotypes between healthy human individuals. Study summary: The plates for each donor numbered three CD4 naive, three CD4 memory, two CD8 naive and one CD8 memory. General observations from the study: The study's rarefaction showed incomplete sorted-subset sequencing despite large depth. The study found lower generation probabilities in non-shared clonotypes than in those shared by all four donors.

Of note for this clone: Its antigen is not known.

Assay: immunoSEQ multiplex PCR; the TCRdb copy retains only in-frame clones and omits some. The data contain about a million clones, over 75% of them singletons. The germline CDR1 and CDR2 sequences are SEHNR and FQNEAQ (reference sequence). Trimming cost V 5 bases and J 8 bases, with 12 bases left between them. The CDR3 contains 12 residues. Sequencing input: memory CD4+ T cells sorted from blood. Specified subset: CD45RA-negative fraction. The J gene is TRBJ1-2, the V gene TRBV7-9; D is perhaps TRBD1 (5 bases). This clonotype originated in a man between 18 and 29 years old in good health. The DNA of the CDR3 is TGTGCCAGCAGCCGGGGGGGAGACGGCTACACCTTC. It translates to CASSRGGDGYTF.